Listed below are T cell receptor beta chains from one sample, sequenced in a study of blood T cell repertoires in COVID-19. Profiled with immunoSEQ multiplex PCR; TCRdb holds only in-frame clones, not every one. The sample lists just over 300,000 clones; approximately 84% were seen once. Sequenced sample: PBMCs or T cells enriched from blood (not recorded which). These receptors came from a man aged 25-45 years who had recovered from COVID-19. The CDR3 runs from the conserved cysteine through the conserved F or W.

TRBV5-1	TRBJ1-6	CASSSRQDYNSPLHF
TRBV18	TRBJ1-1	CASSTLDSYTEAFF
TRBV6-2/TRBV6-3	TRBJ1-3	CASSYGAYSGNTIYF
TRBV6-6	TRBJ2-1	CASSYRLAGDEQFF
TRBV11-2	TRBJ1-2	CASSPPGLLYGYTF
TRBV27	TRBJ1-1	CASSSPPQGAREAFF
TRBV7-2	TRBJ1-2	CASSSNRGGASGYTF
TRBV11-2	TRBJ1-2	CASSSTGGGKGYTF
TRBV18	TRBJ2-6	CASSPYMLDVGGAAGANVLTF
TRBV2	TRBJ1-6	CASSDGTARNSPLHF
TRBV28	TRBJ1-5	CASSPWDRGAIGNQPQHF
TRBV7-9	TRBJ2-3	CASSYEVAGRTDTQYF
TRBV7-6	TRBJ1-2	CASSLLGGTNYGYTF
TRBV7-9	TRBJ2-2	CASSSVPLAGEGTGELFF
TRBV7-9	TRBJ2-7	CASSLPPRSEQYF
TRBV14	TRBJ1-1	CASSPDIGHSTEAFF
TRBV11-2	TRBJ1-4	CASSLAQGGYEKLFF
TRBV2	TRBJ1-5	CASSAYDRRNQPQHF
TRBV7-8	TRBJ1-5	CASSLDRGAQPQHF
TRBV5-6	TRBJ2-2	CASSPERTGGLNTGELFF
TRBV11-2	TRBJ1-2	CASSVDRSYGYTF
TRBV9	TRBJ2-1	CASSRGGASGSNYNEQFF